This entry lists 17 T cell receptor beta chains sequenced from one sample in a study of Graves' ophthalmopathy and Graves' hyperthyroidism. The sequenced template was RNA, covering the TCR beta CDR3 region. First-round RT-PCR used HTBI primers; second-round multiplex PCR followed. TCRdb reanalysed the multiplex PCR reads using MiXCR and keeps one entry per CDR3 protein. The sample carries around 590,000 distinct CDR3 sequences, less than 40% recorded once. Specimen: peripheral blood or thyroid tissue (not recorded which). These receptors came from an adult man with Graves' hyperthyroidism.

This clonotype came up many times. The J gene is TRBJ2-2, the V gene TRBV5-1; D perhaps matches TRBD2 (5 bases). The V gene lost 0 bases and the J gene lost 7 bases, with 10 bases spanning the gap. Germline V gene lookup returns CDR1 SGHRS and CDR2 YFSETQ. This CDR3 contains 14 residues. In nucleotides, the CDR3 is TGCGCCAGCAGCTTGGCCCAACTAGGCGGGGAGCTGTTTTTT. Protein: CASSLAQLGGELFF.

This clonotype was counted at least ten times. One junction end does not reproduce the germline sequence, and a read error may be involved. The V gene is TRBV5-1, the J gene TRBJ2-7; 13 nucleotides agree with TRBD2. Germline CDR1 and CDR2: SGHRS and YFSETQ. The CDR3 has 15 residues. CDR3 DNA sequence: TGTGCCAGCAGCTATGGACTAGCGGGAGTCTACGAGCAGTACTTC. Its protein product is CASSYGLAGVYEQYF. Supplemented by reference TRBV5-1 and TRBJ2-7, the full variable domain reads KAGVTQTPRYLIKTRGQQVTLSCSPISGHRSVSWYQQTPGQGLQFLFEYFSETQRNKGNFPGRFSGRQFSNSRSEMNVSTLELGDSALYLCASSYGLAGVYEQYFGPGTRLTVT.

A word on this clonotype: A much larger clonotype is one base distant, so this may be a read error. The chain combines TRBV20-1 with TRBJ1-2, with 9 bases lining up with TRBD1. The CDR3 length is 14 residues. Germline CDR1 reads DFQATT; CDR2 reads SNEGSKA (reference sequence). In nucleotides, the CDR3 is TGCAGTGCTAGGACAGGGGGACTCAACTGTGGCTACACCTTC. Translating gives CSARTGGLNCGYTF.

This clonotype was recorded a few times. The chain links TRBV11-2 to TRBJ1-2; D possibly corresponds to TRBD1 (5 bases). This CDR3 comprises 17 residues. Germline assignment: CDR1 SGHAT and CDR2 FQNNGV. Between the trimmed V and J ends, which lost 4 bases and 6 bases, there was a span of 24 bases. The chain's CDR3 is CASSSLYKWGLGDGYTF. In nucleotides, the CDR3 is TGTGCCAGCAGCTCGTTGTATAAATGGGGACTTGGCGATGGCTACACCTTC.

This clonotype was picked up a small number of times. The V and J genes are TRBV7-2 and TRBJ2-7; D is uncertain. The end of the DNA aligns better with TRBJ2-1, so the J call may be wrong. The CDR3 runs 12 residues. CDR1 and CDR2 from the germline V gene are SGHTA and FQGNSA. CDR3: CASSLLGYEQFF. The CDR3 coding sequence is TGTGCCAGCAGCTTATTAGGGTATGAGCAGTTCTTC.

This clonotype was recorded at least ten times. The chain recombines TRBV5-1 with TRBJ2-2; D call uncertain. This CDR3 is built from 14 residues. Germline V gene data show CDR1 as SGHRS and CDR2 as YFSETQ. Trimming shortened V by 1 base and J by 1 base, and 5 bases separated the two germline ends. CDR3 DNA sequence: TGCGCCAGCAGCTTGTCAGGGAACACCGGGGAGCTGTTTTTT. Translating it yields CASSLSGNTGELFF.

In this sample, this clonotype turned up many times. This sequence joins TRBV7-9 and TRBJ2-2; perhaps D is TRBD1 or TRBD2 (5 bases each). Trimming shortened V by 1 base and J by 5 bases, and 8 bases separated the two germline ends. Germline V gene sequence: CDR1 SEHNR, CDR2 FQNEAQ (reference sequence). The CDR3 spans 14 residues. The CDR3 DNA follows: TGTGCCAGCAGCTTAGACGGGGCTACCGGGGAGCTGTTTTTT. This codes for CASSLDGATGELFF.

The chain links TRBV29-1 to TRBJ2-7, with 10 bases aligning to TRBD2. Germline CDR1 reads SQVTM; CDR2 reads ANQGSEA. The CDR3 loop spans 14 amino acids. With 2 bases clipped from V and 4 bases from J, the junction kept 5 bases outside the gene matches. CDR3 bases: TGCAGCGTTGAATCGGCTAGCGGGGGTTACGAGCAGTACTTC. This encodes CSVESASGGYEQYF.

The V gene is TRBV20-1, the J gene TRBJ1-1; the D is unclear. The CDR3 totals 11 residues. Per germline, CDR1 DFQATT and CDR2 SNEGSKA (reference sequence). Trimming removed 3 bases from V and 8 bases from J, with 10 bases in between. The CDR3 loop reads CSASAIGEAFF. CDR3 in DNA: TGCAGTGCTAGCGCGATAGGAGAAGCTTTCTTT.

About this clonotype itself: A much more abundant neighbour one base away suggests this may be a read error. In nucleotides, the CDR3 is TGTGCCAGCAATGAAAATGGGCAGAGCTACGAGCAGTACTTC. It encodes CASNENGQSYEQYF. The V and J genes are TRBV10-2 and TRBJ2-7, with no clear D. The germline V gene has CDR1 WSHSY and CDR2 SAAADI. CDR3 length equals 14 residues.

This clonotype has ten or more counts. The rearrangement uses TRBV5-8 and TRBJ2-5; 7 positions match TRBD1. From germline, CDR1 is SGHTS and CDR2 YDEGEE. The ends lost 5 bases at V and 4 bases at J; junction bases unmatched: 5. The CDR3 totals 13 residues. This chain's CDR3 is CASRGGPGETQYF. In DNA, the CDR3 is TGTGCCAGCAGAGGGGGCCCAGGAGAGACCCAGTACTTC.

This sequence joins TRBV2 and TRBJ2-5, with TRBD2 identical over 13 bases. The J call may be wrong; the DNA end is better matched by TRBJ2-1. Germline CDR1 SNHLY, CDR2 FYNNEI. This CDR3 has 14 amino acids. The CDR3: CASSEGTSGRGQFF. DNA of the CDR3: TGTGCCAGCAGTGAAGGGACTAGCGGGAGAGGTCAGTTCTTC.

This clonotype was observed at least ten times. This chain uses TRBV5-8 with TRBJ1-2; no definite D call. This CDR3 contains 15 residues. The V and J ends lost 0 bases and 5 bases respectively, with 14 bases between them. Germline V gives CDR1 SGHTS, CDR2 YDEGEE. CDR3 amino acids: CASSLAGQATYGYTF. DNA for the CDR3: TGTGCCAGCAGCTTGGCCGGGCAGGCAACATATGGCTACACCTTC.

The chain carries TRBV20-1 and TRBJ2-5; perhaps TRBD2 as D (6 bases). This CDR3 region has 15 residues. Germline V CDR1 and CDR2: DFQATT, SNEGSKA (reference sequence). V was clipped by 3 bases and J by 5 bases, with 19 bases between them. CDR3 nucleotide sequence: TGCAGTGCTAGGGTTACCGGGAGAGAAGAGGAGACCCAGTACTTC. Its protein product is CSARVTGREEETQYF.

This clonotype has just a few counts. This chain uses TRBV6-5 with TRBJ2-7; possible D gene TRBD2, 5 bases. There are 13 residues in the CDR3. Trimming removed 6 bases at V and 5 bases at J, with 14 bases between. Germline CDR1 MNHEY, CDR2 SVGAGI. The CDR3 nucleotides are TGTGCCAGCAGCCGGGGTAGTCGAGACGAGCAGTACTTC. It specifies CASSRGSRDEQYF.

This clonotype was recorded many times. This chain joins TRBV12-3 or TRBV12-4 and TRBJ1-2; D possibly corresponds to TRBD1 (6 bases). This CDR3 has 14 residues. The V and J ends lost 6 bases and 3 bases respectively, with 14 bases between them. The CDR3: CASSPRTVYYGYTF. CDR3 sequence (DNA): TGTGCCAGCAGCCCCCGGACAGTCTACTATGGCTACACCTTC.

About this clonotype itself: At one end, the junction sequence differs from germline, possibly due to a read error. This chain joins TRBV25-1 and TRBJ2-7, with a weak D call TRBD1 (6 bases). Germline V gives CDR1 MGHDK, CDR2 SYGVNS. The CDR3 runs to 16 residues. The CDR3 reads CASSADSSGYNYERYF. The CDR3 DNA reads as TGTGCCAGCAGTGCGGACAGTTCGGGCTATAACTACGAGCGGTACTTC.